Described below is a single TCR beta chain sequence and its context. Its cognate antigen is unknown. The sample is drawn from a study of T-cell reconstitution after alpha-beta-depleted transplantation in children. Using unique molecular identifiers, the investigators prepared the TCRbeta library. Each CDR3 protein is one row after TCRdb ran MiXCR on the PCR reads. The table has 780,000 or so distinct CDR3 sequences, 15% to 20% seen once. V shed 5 bases and J 9 bases; nucleotides not matched to a gene: 9. The CDR3 extends over 16 amino acids. The V gene's germline CDR1 is SEHNR and CDR2 FQNEAQ (reference sequence). Study observations and caveats: At the one-year point after transplant, T-cell counts and TCRbeta diversity were found to come mostly from T cells that had been newly produced. In patients about two months after transplant, alpha-beta T cells reportedly arose from several hundred expanded graft clones. Elevated TCRbeta diversity at day 60 was traced, in some patients, to surviving recipient T cells and thymic progenitors.

The TCR comes from a male patient younger than 18 who had a stem cell transplant for acute lymphoblastic leukemia, so the T cells may come from the graft donor. This sample comprised PBMCs, mostly from graft donor cells, obtained 360 days after TCRalphabeta/CD19-depleted stem cell transplant. V is TRBV7-9 and J is TRBJ2-1; the match to TRBD2 covers 14 bases. CDR3 nucleotides: TGTGCCAGCAGCAGCAGACTAGCGGGAGGGGCGCGTGAGCAGTTCTTC. Encoded protein: CASSSRLAGGAREQFF.